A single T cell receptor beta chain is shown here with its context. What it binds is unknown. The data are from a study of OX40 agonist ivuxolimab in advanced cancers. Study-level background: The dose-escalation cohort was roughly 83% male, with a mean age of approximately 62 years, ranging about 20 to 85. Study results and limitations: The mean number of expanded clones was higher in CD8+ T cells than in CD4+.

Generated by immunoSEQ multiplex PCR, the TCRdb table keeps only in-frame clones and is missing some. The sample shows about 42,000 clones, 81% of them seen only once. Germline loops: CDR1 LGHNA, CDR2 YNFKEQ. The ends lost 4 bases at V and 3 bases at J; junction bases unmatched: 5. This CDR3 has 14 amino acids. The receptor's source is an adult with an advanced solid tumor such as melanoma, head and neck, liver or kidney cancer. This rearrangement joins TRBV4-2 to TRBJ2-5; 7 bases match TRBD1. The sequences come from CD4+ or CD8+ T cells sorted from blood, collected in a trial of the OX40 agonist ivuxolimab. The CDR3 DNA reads TGTGCCAGCAGCCCCCCGGGACAGAAAGAGACCCAGTACTTC. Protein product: CASSPPGQKETQYF.